The 13 T cell receptor beta chains given below trace back to one sample, sequenced in a study of blood T cell repertoires in COVID-19. The method was immunoSEQ multiplex PCR; TCRdb's version includes in-frame clones alone and lacks a portion of them. This table has about 280,000 clones, 80% to 85% appearing once. Sequencing was performed on PBMCs or T cells enriched from blood (not recorded which). The receptors stem from a man aged 35 to 55 who had been exposed to COVID-19.

V is TRBV15 and J is TRBJ1-1, with TRBD1 as a possible D gene (6 bases). The germline CDR1 and CDR2 sequences are LNHNV and YYDKDF (reference sequence). Trimming took off 5 bases at V and 10 bases at J, with 17 bases between the two ends. The CDR3 is 13 residues long. The CDR3 DNA reads TGTGCCACCAGCCCCGGACAGCCCGCTGGAGCTTTCTTT. Its protein is CATSPGQPAGAFF.

The chain uses TRBV6-1 and TRBJ2-7; 8 bases agree with TRBD2. J was trimmed by 2 bases and V by 2 bases; bases with no gene match: 8. The CDR3 has 16 amino acids. Germline-derived CDR1 and CDR2 are MNHNS and SASEGT. CDR3: CASSESVYSGTYEQYF. The CDR3 DNA follows: TGTGCCAGCAGTGAATCTGTTTATAGCGGGACCTACGAGCAGTACTTC.

The chain couples TRBV6-1 to TRBJ1-3; a weak D match, TRBD1 (5 bases). Trimming cost V 2 bases and J 2 bases, with 10 bases left between them. Germline V gene data show CDR1 as MNHNS and CDR2 as SASEGT. This CDR3 has 15 amino acids. The CDR3 nucleotides read TGTGCCAGCAGTGAATTAGGGGAGGCTGGAAACACCATATATTTT. Amino acids: CASSELGEAGNTIYF.

This clone occurred once. The rearrangement joins TRBV5-5 to TRBJ2-1; D is uncertain. CDR1 is SGHKS and CDR2 is YYEKEE in the germline V gene (reference sequence). The V gene lost 0 bases and the J gene lost 8 bases, with 3 bases spanning the gap. The CDR3 loop spans 11 amino acids. The CDR3 protein is CASSLDYEQFF. The CDR3 region has the DNA TGTGCCAGCAGCTTGGACTATGAGCAGTTCTTC.

The rearrangement joins TRBV6-5 to TRBJ1-2, with TRBD1 as a possible D gene (6 bases). From germline, CDR1 is MNHEY and CDR2 SVGAGI. This CDR3 comprises 14 residues. V was cut by 0 bases and J by 4 bases, with 9 bases left in between. This CDR3 reads CASSYSRGGYGYTF. CDR3 coding DNA: TGTGCCAGCAGTTACTCGAGGGGGGGCTATGGCTACACCTTC.

V usage is TRBV30 and J usage is TRBJ1-2; TRBD1 is a possible D gene (5 bases). CDR1 is GTSNPN, CDR2 SVGIG, per germline (reference sequence). V lost 1 base and J lost 7, with 16 bases in between. The CDR3 covers 14 residues. Written as DNA, the CDR3 is TGTGCCTGGAGTGAGGGGAAGGGTTATGGTGGCTACACCTTC. Amino acid sequence: CAWSEGKGYGGYTF.

The rearrangement uses TRBV27 and TRBJ2-2; TRBD2 might be the D (5 bases). Germline CDR1 is MNHEY and CDR2 is SMNVEV (reference sequence). The CDR3 sequence is 14 residues long. V was shortened by 5 bases and J by 6 bases, with 13 bases between the two germline ends. CDR3 bases: TGTGCCAGCAGTACCCTGCTAGCCCCCGGGGAGCTGTTTTTT. Residues: CASSTLLAPGELFF.

This rearrangement joins TRBV30 to TRBJ2-3; TRBD2 aligns across 8 bases. J lost 4 bases, V lost 5 bases, and 11 bases had no gene match. This CDR3 comprises 15 residues. The V gene's germline CDR1 is GTSNPN and CDR2 SVGIG (reference sequence). The DNA for the CDR3 is TGTGCCTGGGTATACGCGGCGGGACTAGCAGATACGCAGTATTTT. Amino acid sequence: CAWVYAAGLADTQYF.

In its sample, this clone was seen a few times. The genes are TRBV7-6 and TRBJ1-5, with D uncertain. Germline V CDR1 and CDR2: SGHVS, FNYEAQ. The germline V and J ends were trimmed by 5 bases and 0 bases, with 23 bases remaining between them. This CDR3 is 19 amino acids long. As DNA, the CDR3 is TGTGCCAGCAGCCTAACGTGCGGCCGAGAGGATTATAGCAATCAGCCCCAGCATTTT. This translates into CASSLTCGREDYSNQPQHF.

The chain links TRBV5-5 to TRBJ2-7; 7 bases align to TRBD2. The CDR3 is made up of 13 amino acids. Germline V lookup: CDR1 SGHKS, CDR2 YYEKEE (reference sequence). Germline trimming cut 5 bases from V and 5 bases from J; bases unmatched to any gene: 7. The CDR3 spells CASRAGVQHEQYF. For the CDR3, the DNA is TGTGCCAGCAGGGCGGGAGTTCAGCACGAGCAGTACTTC.

V usage is TRBV3-1 (or the pseudogene TRBV3-2) and J usage is TRBJ2-7, with 11 bases fitting TRBD1. CDR1 LGHDT and CDR2 YNNKEL come from the germline V gene (reference sequence). The J segment lost 7 bases and the V segment lost 5 bases, leaving 10 bases of the junction unmatched. The CDR3 loop spans 15 amino acids. CDR3 in DNA: TGTGCCAGCAGCACACGGACAGGGGGCGTGGGGGAGCAGTACTTC. This gives the protein CASSTRTGGVGEQYF.

This chain connects TRBV9 to TRBJ2-7; D is possibly TRBD2 (6 bases). The CDR3 has 15 residues. The V gene lost 0 bases and the J gene lost 9 bases, with 19 bases spanning the gap. Looked up from germline, CDR1 is SGDLS and CDR2 is YYNGEE. The CDR3 bases are TGTGCCAGCAGCGTAGGGAGAGGCCCGGAGGGTACGCAGTACTTC. This sequence encodes CASSVGRGPEGTQYF. The whole variable domain, remainder taken from reference TRBV9 and TRBJ2-7, is DSGVTQTPKHLITATGQRVTLRCSPRSGDLSVYWYQQSLDQGLQFLIQYYNGEERAKGNILERFSAQQFPDLHSELNLSSLELGDSALYFCASSVGRGPEGTQYFGPGTRLTVT.

This chain uses TRBV29-1 with TRBJ2-7; D perhaps matches TRBD1 (8 bases). Trimming pared 6 bases from V and 4 bases from J, leaving 16 bases between. The CDR3 covers 13 residues. Germline values: CDR1 SQVTM, CDR2 ANQGSEA. CDR3 protein: CSVVYRGGYEQYF. CDR3 in DNA: TGCAGCGTCGTTTACAGGGGGGGGTACGAGCAGTACTTC.